A selection of T cell receptor beta chains follows, all from one sample in a study of cytomegalovirus exposure and HLA in healthy donors. TCRdb keeps only in-frame clones here, not all; method: immunoSEQ multiplex PCR. The table records roughly 200,000 clones, about four fifths of them present only once. The sample consisted of PBMCs. Receptors originate from a girl aged 5-17 years in good health and CMV-seropositive. Both conserved end residues are part of each CDR3. D genes are given only for firm matches. Expanded clones are given a class, and other clones once, few, many or no size at all.

D	V	J	size	CDR3	DNA
TRBD1	TRBV6-1	TRBJ2-7	.	CASSEPGQGAGEQYF	TGTGCCAGCAGTGAGCCGGGACAGGGGGCTGGGGAGCAGTACTTC
.	TRBV21-1	TRBJ1-2	.	CASSSPLGGRDYGYTF	TGTGCCAGCAGCTCCCCGTTGGGGGGGCGCGACTATGGCTACACCTTC
TRBD1	TRBV5-6	TRBJ1-2	.	CASSLITGRGQDGYTF	TGTGCCAGCAGCTTGATTACCGGCAGGGGGCAGGATGGCTACACCTTC
TRBD1	TRBV7-2	TRBJ2-4	once	CASSPIGGQGKNIQYF	TGTGCCAGCAGCCCCATTGGGGGACAGGGCAAAAACATTCAGTACTTC
.	TRBV15	TRBJ2-4	few	CATSREGTGTSIQYF	TGTGCCACCAGCAGAGAGGGAACCGGGACAAGCATTCAGTACTTC
TRBD1	TRBV5-1	TRBJ2-7	.	CASSLGGTGVPFYEQYF	TGCGCCAGCAGCTTGGGGGGGACAGGGGTCCCATTCTACGAGCAGTACTTC
.	TRBV20-1	TRBJ2-7	once	CSASQGYEQYF	TGCAGTGCTTCTCAGGGTTACGAGCAGTACTTC
.	TRBV7-8	TRBJ2-3	.	CASTTTDSDSTDTQYF	TGTGCCAGCACCACGACGGACAGCGATTCCACAGATACGCAGTATTTT
.	TRBV19	TRBJ2-1	.	CASSIAPKGINEQFF	TGTGCCAGTAGTATTGCACCGAAGGGGATAAATGAGCAGTTCTTC
TRBD1	TRBV10-3	TRBJ2-3	.	CAINGDSSTDTQYF	TGTGCCATCAATGGGGACAGTAGCACAGATACGCAGTATTTT
.	TRBV2	TRBJ1-3	.	CASRQDSGNTIYF	TGTGCCAGCCGCCAGGATTCTGGAAACACCATATATTTT
.	TRBV14	TRBJ1-1	.	CASSQVGFESTEAFF	TGTGCCAGCAGCCAAGTCGGGTTTGAGAGCACTGAAGCTTTCTTT
.	TRBV29-1	TRBJ2-7	.	CSVEVRQDSYEQYF	TGCAGCGTTGAAGTAAGGCAGGACTCCTACGAGCAGTACTTC
TRBD1	TRBV7-8	TRBJ2-3	once	CASSPDRVGAADTQYF	TGTGCCAGCAGCCCGGACAGGGTTGGAGCGGCAGATACGCAGTATTTT
TRBD1	TRBV7-2	TRBJ1-2	.	CASSLGRQGLYGYTF	TGTGCCAGCAGCTTAGGGAGACAGGGCCTCTATGGCTACACCTTC
.	TRBV6-1	TRBJ1-1	.	CASSERAGNTEAFF	TGTGCCAGCAGTGAACGAGCAGGGAACACTGAAGCTTTCTTT
TRBD1	TRBV5-1	TRBJ2-7	.	CASSQTGGPSYEQYF	TGCGCCAGCAGCCAAACAGGGGGCCCATCCTACGAGCAGTACTTC
.	TRBV6-5	TRBJ2-7	.	CASSPTGRPYEQYF	TGTGCCAGCAGCCCGACAGGAAGGCCCTACGAGCAGTACTTC
.	TRBV19	TRBJ2-1	.	CASSLLGYVEQFF	TGTGCCAGTAGTCTCCTAGGTTATGTTGAGCAGTTCTTC
.	TRBV4-2	TRBJ1-2	.	CASSQDRAYGYTF	TGTGCCAGCAGCCAAGATAGAGCGTATGGCTACACCTTC
.	TRBV7-9	TRBJ2-7	.	CASSPPTGTYEQYF	TGTGCCAGCAGCCCTCCGACAGGGACTTACGAGCAGTACTTC
TRBD2	TRBV6-5	TRBJ2-5	.	CSSSPGLAGAMRYF	TGTTCCAGCAGTCCCGGACTAGCGGGTGCTATGAGGTACTTC
TRBD1	TRBV19	TRBJ1-1	.	CASSPTGTMNTEAFF	TGTGCCAGTAGTCCGACAGGGACGATGAACACTGAAGCTTTCTTT